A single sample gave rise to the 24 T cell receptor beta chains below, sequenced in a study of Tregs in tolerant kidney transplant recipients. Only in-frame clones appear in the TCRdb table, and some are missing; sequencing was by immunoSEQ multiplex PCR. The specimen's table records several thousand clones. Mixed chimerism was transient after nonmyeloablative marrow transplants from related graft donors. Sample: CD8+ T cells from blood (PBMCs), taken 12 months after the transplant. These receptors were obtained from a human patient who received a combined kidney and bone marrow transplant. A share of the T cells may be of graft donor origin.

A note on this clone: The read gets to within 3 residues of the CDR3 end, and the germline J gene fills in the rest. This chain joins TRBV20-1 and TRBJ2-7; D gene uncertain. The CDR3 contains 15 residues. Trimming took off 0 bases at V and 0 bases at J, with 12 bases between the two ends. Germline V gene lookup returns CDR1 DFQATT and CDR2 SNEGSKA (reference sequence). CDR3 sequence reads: CSARDVLYISYEQYF. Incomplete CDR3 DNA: TGCAGTGCTAGAGATGTCCTGTACATCTCCTACGAG.

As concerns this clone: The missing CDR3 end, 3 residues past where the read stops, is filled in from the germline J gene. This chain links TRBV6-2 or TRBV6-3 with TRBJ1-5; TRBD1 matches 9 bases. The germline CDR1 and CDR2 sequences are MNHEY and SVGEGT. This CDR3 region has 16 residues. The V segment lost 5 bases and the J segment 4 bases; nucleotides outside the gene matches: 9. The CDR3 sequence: CASSRIKTGGNQPQHF. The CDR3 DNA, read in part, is TGTGCCAGCAGTCGTATCAAGACAGGGGGGAATCAGCCC.

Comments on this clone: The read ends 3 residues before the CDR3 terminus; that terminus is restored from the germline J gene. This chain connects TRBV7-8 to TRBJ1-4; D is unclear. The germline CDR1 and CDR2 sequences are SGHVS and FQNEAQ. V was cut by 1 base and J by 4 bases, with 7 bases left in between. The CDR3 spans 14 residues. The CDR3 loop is CASSLGLSNEKLFF. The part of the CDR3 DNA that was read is TGTGCCAGCAGCTTAGGGCTGAGTAATGAAAAA.

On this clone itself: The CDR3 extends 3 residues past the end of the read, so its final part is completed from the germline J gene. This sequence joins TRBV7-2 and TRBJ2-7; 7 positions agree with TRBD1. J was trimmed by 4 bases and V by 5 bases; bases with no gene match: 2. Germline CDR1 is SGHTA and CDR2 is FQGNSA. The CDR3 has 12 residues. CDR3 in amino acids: CASSHRGYEQYF. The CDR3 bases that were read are TGTGCCAGCAGCCACAGGGGTTACGAG. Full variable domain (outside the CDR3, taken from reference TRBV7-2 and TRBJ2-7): GAGVSQSPSNKVTEKGKDVELRCDPISGHTALYWYRQSLGQGLEFLIYFQGNSAPDKSGLPSDRFSAERTGGSVSTLTIQRTQQEDSAVYLCASSHRGYEQYFGPGTRLTVT.

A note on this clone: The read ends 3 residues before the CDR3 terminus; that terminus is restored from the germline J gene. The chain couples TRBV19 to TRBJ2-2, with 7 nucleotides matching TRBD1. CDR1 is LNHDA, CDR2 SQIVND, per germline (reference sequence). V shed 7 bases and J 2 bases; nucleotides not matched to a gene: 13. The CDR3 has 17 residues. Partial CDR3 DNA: TGTGCCAGTAAATTATTCGGTCGACAGGGCAACACCGGGGAG. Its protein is CASKLFGRQGNTGE. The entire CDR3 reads CASKLFGRQGNTGELFF.

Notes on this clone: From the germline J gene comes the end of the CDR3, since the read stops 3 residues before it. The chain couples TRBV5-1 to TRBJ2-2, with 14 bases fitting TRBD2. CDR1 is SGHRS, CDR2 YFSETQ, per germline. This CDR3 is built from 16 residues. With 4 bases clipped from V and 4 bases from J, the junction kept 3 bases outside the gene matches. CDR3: CASSPGTSGSTGELFF. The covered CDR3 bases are TGCGCCAGCAGCCCAGGGACTAGCGGGAGCACCGGGGAG.

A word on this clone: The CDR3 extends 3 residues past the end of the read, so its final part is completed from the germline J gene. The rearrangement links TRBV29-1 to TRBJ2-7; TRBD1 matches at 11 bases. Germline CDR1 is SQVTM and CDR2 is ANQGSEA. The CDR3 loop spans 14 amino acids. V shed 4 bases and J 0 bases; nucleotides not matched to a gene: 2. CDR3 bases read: TGCAGCGTTGTGGGACAGGGGGGCTCCTACGAG. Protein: CSVVGQGGSYE. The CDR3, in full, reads CSVVGQGGSYEQYF.

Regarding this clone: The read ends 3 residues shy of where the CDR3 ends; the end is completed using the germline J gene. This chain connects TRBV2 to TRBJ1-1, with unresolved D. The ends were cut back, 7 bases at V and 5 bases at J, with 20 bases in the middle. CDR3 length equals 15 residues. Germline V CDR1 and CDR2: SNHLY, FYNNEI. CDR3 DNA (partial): TGTGCCAGCACTGCTTTGGTCACTGCGGGGACTGAA. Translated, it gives CASTALVTAGTE. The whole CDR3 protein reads CASTALVTAGTEAFF. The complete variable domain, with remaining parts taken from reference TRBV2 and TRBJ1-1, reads EPEVTQTPSHQVTQMGQEVILRCVPISNHLYFYWYRQILGQKVEFLVSFYNNEISEKSEIFDDQFSVERPDGSNFTLKIRSTKLEDSAMYFCASTALVTAGTEAFFGQGTRLTVV.

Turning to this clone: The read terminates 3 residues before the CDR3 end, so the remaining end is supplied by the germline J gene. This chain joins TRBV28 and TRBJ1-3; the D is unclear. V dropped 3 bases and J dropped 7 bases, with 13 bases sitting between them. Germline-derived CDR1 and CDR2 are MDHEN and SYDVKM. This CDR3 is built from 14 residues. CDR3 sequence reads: CASSFFPGGNTIYF. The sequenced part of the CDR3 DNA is TGTGCCAGCAGTTTTTTCCCGGGTGGGAACACC.

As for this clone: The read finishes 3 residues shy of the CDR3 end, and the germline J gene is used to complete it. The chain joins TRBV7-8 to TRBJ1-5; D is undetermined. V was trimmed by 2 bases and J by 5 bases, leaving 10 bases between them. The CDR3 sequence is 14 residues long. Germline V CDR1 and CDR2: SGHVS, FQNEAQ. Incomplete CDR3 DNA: TGTGCCAGCAGCTTATTTGTAAAGGATCAGCCC. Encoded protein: CASSLFVKDQP. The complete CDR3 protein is CASSLFVKDQPQHF.

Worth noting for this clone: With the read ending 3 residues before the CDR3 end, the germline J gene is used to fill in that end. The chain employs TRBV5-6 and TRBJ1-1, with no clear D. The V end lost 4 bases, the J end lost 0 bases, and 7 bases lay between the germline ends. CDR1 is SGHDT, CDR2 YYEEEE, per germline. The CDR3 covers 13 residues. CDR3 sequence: CASSIGVNTEAFF. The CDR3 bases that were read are TGTGCCAGCAGCATCGGGGTGAACACTGAA. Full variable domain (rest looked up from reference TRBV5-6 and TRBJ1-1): DAGVTQSPTHLIKTRGQQVTLRCSPKSGHDTVSWYQQALGQGPQFIFQYYEEEERQRGNFPDRFSGHQFPNYSSELNVNALLLGDSALYLCASSIGVNTEAFFGQGTRLTVV.

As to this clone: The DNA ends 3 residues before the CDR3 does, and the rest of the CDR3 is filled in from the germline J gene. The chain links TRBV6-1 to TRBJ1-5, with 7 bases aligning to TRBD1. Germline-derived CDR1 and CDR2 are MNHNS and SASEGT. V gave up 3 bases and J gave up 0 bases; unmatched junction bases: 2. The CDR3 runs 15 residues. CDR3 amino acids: CASSETGNSNQPQHF. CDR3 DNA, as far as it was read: TGTGCCAGCAGTGAGACAGGGAATAGCAATCAGCCC.

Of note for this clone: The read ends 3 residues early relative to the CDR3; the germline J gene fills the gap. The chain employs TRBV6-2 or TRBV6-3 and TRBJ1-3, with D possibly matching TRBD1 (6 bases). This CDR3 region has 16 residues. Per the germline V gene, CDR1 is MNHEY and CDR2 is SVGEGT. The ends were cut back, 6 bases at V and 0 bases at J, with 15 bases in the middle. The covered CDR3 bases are TGTGCCAGCAGATTCCGGCCAGGGGACTCTGGAAACACC. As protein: CASRFRPGDSGNT. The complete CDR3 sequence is CASRFRPGDSGNTIYF.

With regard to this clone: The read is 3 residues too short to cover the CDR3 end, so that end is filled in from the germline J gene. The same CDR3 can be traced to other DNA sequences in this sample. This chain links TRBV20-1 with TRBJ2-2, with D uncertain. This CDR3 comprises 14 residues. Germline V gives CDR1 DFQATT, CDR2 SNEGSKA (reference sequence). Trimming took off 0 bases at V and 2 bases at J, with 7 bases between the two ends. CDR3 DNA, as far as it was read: TGCAGTGCTAGAGATATTACTAACACCGGGGAG. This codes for CSARDITNTGE. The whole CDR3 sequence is CSARDITNTGELFF.

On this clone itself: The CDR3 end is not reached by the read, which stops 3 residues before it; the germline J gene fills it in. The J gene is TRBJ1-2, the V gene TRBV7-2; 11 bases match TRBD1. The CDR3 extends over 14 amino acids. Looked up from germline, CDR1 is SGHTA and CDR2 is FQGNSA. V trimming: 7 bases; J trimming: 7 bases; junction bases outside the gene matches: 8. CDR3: CASTPDRGLSGYTF. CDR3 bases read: TGTGCCAGCACCCCGGACAGGGGGCTAAGTGGC.

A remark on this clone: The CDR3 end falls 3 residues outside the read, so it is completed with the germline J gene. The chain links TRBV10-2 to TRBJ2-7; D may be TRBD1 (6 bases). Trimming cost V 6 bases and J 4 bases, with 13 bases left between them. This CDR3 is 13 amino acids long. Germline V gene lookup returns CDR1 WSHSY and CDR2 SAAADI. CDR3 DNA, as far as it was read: TGCGCCAGCAGGATAGGGGGAGCTTACGAG. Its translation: CASRIGGAYE. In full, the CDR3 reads CASRIGGAYEQYF.

CDR3 sequence: CASSTGQGATSGELFF. CDR3 DNA, as far as it was read: TGCGCCAGCAGCACGGGACAGGGGGCCACATCCGGGGAG. This chain links TRBV5-1 with TRBJ2-2, with 12 bases that match TRBD1. The observed sequence ends 3 residues before the CDR3 terminus, with the missing tail filled in from the germline J gene. Germline-derived CDR1 and CDR2 are SGHRS and YFSETQ. The CDR3 loop spans 16 amino acids. Losses at the gene ends were 4 bases for V and 6 bases for J; bases not matched to a gene: 7.

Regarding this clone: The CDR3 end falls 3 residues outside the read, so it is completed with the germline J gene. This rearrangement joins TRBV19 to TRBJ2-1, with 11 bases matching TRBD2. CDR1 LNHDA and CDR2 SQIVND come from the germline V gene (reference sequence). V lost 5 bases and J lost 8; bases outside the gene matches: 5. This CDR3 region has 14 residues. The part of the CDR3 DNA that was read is TGTGCCAGTAGTCCCGGGACTAGCGGCTATGAG. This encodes CASSPGTSGYE. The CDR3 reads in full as CASSPGTSGYEQFF.

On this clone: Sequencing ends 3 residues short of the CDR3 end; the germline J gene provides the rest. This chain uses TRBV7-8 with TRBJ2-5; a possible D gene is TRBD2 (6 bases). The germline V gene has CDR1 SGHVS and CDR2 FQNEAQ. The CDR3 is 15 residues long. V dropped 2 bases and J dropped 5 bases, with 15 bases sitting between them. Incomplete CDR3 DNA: TGTGCCAGCAGCTTATTGGCAGGGACTTACGAGACC. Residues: CASSLLAGTYET. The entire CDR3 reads CASSLLAGTYETQYF.

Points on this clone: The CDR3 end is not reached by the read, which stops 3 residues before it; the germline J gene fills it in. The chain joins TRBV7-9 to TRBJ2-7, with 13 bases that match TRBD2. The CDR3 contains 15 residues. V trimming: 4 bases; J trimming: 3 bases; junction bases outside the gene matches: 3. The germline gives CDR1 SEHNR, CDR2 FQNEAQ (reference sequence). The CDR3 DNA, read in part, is TGTGCCAGCAGCTCAAGGACTAGCGGGAGCTACGAG. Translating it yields CASSSRTSGSYE. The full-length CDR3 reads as CASSSRTSGSYEQYF.

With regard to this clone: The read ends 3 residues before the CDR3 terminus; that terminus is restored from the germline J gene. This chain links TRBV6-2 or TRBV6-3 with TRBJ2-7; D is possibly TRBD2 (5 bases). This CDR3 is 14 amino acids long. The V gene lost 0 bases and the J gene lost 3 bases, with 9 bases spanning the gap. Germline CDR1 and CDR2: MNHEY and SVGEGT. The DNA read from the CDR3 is TGTGCCAGCAGTTACTCGATAGCGAGCTACGAG. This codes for CASSYSIASYE. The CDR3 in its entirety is CASSYSIASYEQYF.

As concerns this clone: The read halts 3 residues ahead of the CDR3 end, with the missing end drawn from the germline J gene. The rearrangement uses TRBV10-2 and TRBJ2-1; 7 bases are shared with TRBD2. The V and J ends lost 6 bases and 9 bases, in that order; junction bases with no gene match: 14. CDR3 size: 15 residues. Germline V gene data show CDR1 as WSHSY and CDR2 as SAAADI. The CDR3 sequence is CASSTAGINTGEQFF. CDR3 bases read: TGCGCCAGCAGCACAGCGGGAATCAACACCGGTGAG.

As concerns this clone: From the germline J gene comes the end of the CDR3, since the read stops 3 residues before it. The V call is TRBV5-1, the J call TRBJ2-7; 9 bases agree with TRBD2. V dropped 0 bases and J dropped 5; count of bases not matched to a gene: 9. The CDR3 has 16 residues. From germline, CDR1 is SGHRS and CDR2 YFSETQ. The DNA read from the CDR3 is TGCGCCAGCAGCTTGGAGTTAGCGGGAGTGTTGGACGAG. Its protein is CASSLELAGVLDE. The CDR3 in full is CASSLELAGVLDEQYF.

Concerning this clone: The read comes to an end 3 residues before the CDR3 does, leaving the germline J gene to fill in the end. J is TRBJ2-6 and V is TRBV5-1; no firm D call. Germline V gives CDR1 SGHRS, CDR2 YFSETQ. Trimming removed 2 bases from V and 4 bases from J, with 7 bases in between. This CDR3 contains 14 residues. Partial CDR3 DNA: TGCGCCAGCAGCTTCGGTTACGGGGCCAACGTC. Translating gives CASSFGYGANV. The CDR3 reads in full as CASSFGYGANVLTF.